This T cell receptor (beta chain) was recovered during a study of cytomegalovirus exposure and HLA in healthy donors. The CDR3 is made up of 15 amino acids. After removal of 2 bases from V and 4 bases from J, the junction contained 5 bases not matched to a gene. Germline loops: CDR1 MNHEY, CDR2 SVGAGI. The PCR used 60 Vbeta and 13 Jbeta primers. The assay was immunoSEQ multiplex PCR, and TCRdb's table has in-frame clones only and misses some. This sample carries 120,000 to 150,000 clones, under 85% of them seen once, and the ten largest clones take 6.5% to 8.5%. The sequence was collected from a woman in her forties in good health and CMV-seropositive. This chain connects TRBV6-5 to TRBJ2-7, with TRBD1 identical over 10 bases. Sequences were obtained from PBMCs. The CDR3 coding sequence is TGTGCCAGCAGTTACACCCGGGACAGGGGTTACGAGCAGTACTTC. Its translation is CASSYTRDRGYEQYF.